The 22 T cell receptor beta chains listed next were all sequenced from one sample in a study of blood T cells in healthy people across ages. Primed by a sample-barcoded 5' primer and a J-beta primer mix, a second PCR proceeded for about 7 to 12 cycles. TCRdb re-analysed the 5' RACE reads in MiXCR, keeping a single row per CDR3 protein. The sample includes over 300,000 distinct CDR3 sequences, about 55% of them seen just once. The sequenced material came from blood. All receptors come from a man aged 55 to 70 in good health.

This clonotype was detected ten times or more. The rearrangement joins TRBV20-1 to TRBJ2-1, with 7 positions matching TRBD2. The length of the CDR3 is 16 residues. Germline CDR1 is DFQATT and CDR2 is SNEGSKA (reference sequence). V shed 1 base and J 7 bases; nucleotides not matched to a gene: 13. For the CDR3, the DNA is TGCAGTGCTAGAGGCCCCAACCCGGGACTACAGAATGAGCAGTTCTTC. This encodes CSARGPNPGLQNEQFF.

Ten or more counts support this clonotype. The CDR3 region has the DNA TGCAGTGCCCAGATCGGGGGGACTCACGAGCAGTACTTC. Residues: CSAQIGGTHEQYF. V usage is TRBV20-1 and J usage is TRBJ2-7; 7 bases are a match to TRBD2. J gave up 5 bases and V 6 bases, and 10 bases lay outside the gene matches. The CDR3 loop spans 13 amino acids. Germline assignment: CDR1 DFQATT and CDR2 SNEGSKA (reference sequence).

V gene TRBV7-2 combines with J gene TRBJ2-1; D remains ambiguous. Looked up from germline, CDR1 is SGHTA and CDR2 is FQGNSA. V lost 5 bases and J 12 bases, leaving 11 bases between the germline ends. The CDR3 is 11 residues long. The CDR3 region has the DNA TGTGCCAGCAGCCCCCACCTGTGGCAGTTCTTC. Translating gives CASSPHLWQFF. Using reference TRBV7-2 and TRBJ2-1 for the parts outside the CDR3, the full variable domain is GAGVSQSPSNKVTEKGKDVELRCDPISGHTALYWYRQSLGQGLEFLIYFQGNSAPDKSGLPSDRFSAERTGGSVSTLTIQRTQQEDSAVYLCASSPHLWQFFGPGTRLTVL.

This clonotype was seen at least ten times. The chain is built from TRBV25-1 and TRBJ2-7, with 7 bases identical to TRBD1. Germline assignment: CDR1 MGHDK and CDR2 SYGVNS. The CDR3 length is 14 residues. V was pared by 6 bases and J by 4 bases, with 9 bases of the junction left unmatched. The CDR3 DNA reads TGTGCCAGCAGGGGGGACAGCATCCCTTACGAGCAGTACTTC. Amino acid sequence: CASRGDSIPYEQYF.

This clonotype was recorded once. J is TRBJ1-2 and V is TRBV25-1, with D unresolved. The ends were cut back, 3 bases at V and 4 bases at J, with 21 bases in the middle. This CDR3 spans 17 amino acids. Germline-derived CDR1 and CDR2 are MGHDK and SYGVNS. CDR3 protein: CASSEVEAPPNIYGYTF. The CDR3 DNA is TGTGCCAGCAGTGAGGTAGAGGCCCCTCCTAACATCTATGGCTACACCTTC.

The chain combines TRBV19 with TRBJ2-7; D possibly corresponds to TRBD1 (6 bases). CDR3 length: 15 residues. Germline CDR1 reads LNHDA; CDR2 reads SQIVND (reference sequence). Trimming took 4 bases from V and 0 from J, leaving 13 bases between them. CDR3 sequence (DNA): TGTGCCAGTAGTACCCGGGACACCAGCTCCTACGAGCAGTACTTC. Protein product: CASSTRDTSSYEQYF.

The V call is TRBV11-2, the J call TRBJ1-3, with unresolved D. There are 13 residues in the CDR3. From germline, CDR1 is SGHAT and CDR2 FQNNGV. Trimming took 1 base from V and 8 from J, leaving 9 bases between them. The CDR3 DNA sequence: TGTGCCAGCAGCTTAGGGACGTTTTACACCATATATTTT. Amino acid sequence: CASSLGTFYTIYF.

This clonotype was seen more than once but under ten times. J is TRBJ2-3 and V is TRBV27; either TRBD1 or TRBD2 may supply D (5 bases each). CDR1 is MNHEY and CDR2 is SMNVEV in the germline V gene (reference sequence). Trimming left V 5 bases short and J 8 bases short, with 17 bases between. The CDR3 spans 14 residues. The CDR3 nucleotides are TGTGCCAGCAGTCCCGGGACGGCCGTAGGTACGCAGTATTTT. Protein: CASSPGTAVGTQYF.

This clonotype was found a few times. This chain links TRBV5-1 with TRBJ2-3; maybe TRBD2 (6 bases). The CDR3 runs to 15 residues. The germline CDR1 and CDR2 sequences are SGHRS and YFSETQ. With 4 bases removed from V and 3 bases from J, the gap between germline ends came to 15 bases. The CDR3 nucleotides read TGCGCCAGCAGCCTACGCGGGGTAGTGACAGATACGCAGTATTTT. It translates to CASSLRGVVTDTQYF.

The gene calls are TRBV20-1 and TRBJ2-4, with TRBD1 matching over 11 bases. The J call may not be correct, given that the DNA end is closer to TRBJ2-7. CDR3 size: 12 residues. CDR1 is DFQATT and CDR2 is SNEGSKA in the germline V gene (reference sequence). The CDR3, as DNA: TGCAGTGCTGGACAGGGGGCCTGCGAGCAGTACTTC. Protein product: CSAGQGACEQYF.

The CDR3 protein is CASSQDPFPRRVREQYF. In DNA, the CDR3 is TGTGCCAGCAGCCAAGATCCTTTTCCGAGACGGGTCCGGGAGCAGTACTTC. The V gene is TRBV14, the J gene TRBJ2-7; no clear D. Trimming took 0 bases from V and 7 from J, leaving 22 bases between them. CDR3 length equals 17 residues. The V gene's germline CDR1 is SGHDN and CDR2 FVKESK.

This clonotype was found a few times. This CDR3 reads CSASGEAGNVNIQYF. The CDR3 nucleotides are TGCAGTGCTAGTGGGGAAGCGGGGAATGTAAACATTCAGTACTTC. V gene TRBV20-1 combines with J gene TRBJ2-4; 7 bases match TRBD2. The CDR3 spans 15 residues. Per germline, CDR1 DFQATT and CDR2 SNEGSKA (reference sequence). V lost 3 bases and J lost 6; bases outside the gene matches: 11.

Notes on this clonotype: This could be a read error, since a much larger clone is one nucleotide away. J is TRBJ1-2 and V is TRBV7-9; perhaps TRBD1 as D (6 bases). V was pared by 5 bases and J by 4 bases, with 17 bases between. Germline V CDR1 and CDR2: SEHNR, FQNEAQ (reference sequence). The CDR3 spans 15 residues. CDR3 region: CASSGVGGPGYGYTF. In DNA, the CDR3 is TGTGCCAGCAGCGGAGTAGGGGGGCCGGGCTATGGCTACACCTTC. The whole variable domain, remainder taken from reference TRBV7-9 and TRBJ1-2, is DTGVSQNPRHKITKRGQNVTFRCDPISEHNRLYWYRQTLGQGPEFLTYFQNEAQLEKSRLLSDRFSAERPKGSFSTLEIQRTEQGDSAMYLCASSGVGGPGYGYTFGSGTRLTVV.

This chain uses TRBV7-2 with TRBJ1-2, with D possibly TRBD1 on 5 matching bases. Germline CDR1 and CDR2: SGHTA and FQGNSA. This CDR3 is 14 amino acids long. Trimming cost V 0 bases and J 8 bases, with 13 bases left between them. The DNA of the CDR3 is TGTGCCAGCAGCTTAGCGGCAGGGAATCGAGGCTACACCTTC. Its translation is CASSLAAGNRGYTF.

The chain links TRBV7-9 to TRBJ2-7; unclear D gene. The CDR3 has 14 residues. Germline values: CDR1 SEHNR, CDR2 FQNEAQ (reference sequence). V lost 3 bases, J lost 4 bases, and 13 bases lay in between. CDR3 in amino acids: CASSFGGRSYEQYF. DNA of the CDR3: TGTGCCAGCAGCTTTGGTGGGCGGAGTTACGAGCAGTACTTC. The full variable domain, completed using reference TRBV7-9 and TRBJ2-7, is DTGVSQNPRHKITKRGQNVTFRCDPISEHNRLYWYRQTLGQGPEFLTYFQNEAQLEKSRLLSDRFSAERPKGSFSTLEIQRTEQGDSAMYLCASSFGGRSYEQYFGPGTRLTVT.

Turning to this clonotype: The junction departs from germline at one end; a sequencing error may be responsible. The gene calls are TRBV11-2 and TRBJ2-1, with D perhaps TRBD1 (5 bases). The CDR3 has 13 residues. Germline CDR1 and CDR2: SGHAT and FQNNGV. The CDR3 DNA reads TGTGCCAGTAGCTTCTGGGTAGGGGATGAGCAGTTCTTC. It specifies CASSFWVGDEQFF.

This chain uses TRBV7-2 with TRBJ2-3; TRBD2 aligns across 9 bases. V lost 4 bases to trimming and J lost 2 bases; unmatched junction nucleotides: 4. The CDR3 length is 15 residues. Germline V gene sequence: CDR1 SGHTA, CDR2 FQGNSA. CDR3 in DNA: TGTGCCAGCAGCTCGCGACTAGCGGCCACAGATACGCAGTATTTT. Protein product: CASSSRLAATDTQYF.

CDR3 sequence: CSARGTFRYGYTF. The CDR3 DNA reads TGCAGTGCTAGAGGGACCTTTCGCTATGGCTACACCTTC. The chain is built from TRBV20-1 and TRBJ1-2; D uncertain. The CDR3 has 13 amino acids. The germline V gene has CDR1 DFQATT and CDR2 SNEGSKA (reference sequence). V gave up 1 base and J gave up 4 bases, with 10 bases separating them.

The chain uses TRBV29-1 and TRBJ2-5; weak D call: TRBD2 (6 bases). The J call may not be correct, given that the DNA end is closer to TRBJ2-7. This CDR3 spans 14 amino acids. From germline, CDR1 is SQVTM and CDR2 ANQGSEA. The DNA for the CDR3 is TGCAGCGTTCGAACGGGGGTCGTCCCCTACGAGCAGTACTTC. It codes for CSVRTGVVPYEQYF.

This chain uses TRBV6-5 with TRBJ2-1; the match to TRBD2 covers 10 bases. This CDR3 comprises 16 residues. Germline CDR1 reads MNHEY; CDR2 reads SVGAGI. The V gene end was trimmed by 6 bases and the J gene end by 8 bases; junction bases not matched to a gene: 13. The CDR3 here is CASSSLLAGEFDEQFF. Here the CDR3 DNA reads TGTGCCAGCAGCTCGCTCCTAGCGGGGGAGTTCGATGAGCAGTTCTTC.

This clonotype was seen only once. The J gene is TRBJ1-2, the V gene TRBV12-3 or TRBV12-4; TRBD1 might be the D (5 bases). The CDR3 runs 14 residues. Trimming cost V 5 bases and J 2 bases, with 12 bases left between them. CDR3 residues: CASSPSGENYGYTF. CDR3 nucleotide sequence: TGTGCCAGCAGTCCCTCGGGGGAGAACTATGGCTACACCTTC.

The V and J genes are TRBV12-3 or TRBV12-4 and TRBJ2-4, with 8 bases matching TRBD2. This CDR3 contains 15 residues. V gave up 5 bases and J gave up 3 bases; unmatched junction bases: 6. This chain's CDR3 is CASSQKLADKNIQYF. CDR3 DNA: TGTGCCAGCAGTCAAAAACTAGCGGACAAAAACATTCAGTACTTC.